These 25 T cell receptor beta chains were all obtained from the same sample, sequenced in a study of blood T cell repertoires in COVID-19 (TCRdb year 2020). Libraries were prepared through the immunoSEQ multiplex PCR assay. Held by TCRdb, this immuneACCESS table contains in-frame sequences only and omits some clones. Under half of the omission traces to an unresolved V gene where checked; the cause of the rest is unknown. A total of about 120,000 clones appear in this sample, around 89% of them only once. Approximately 4.5% of the sample is in the top ten clones. Sequenced sample: peripheral blood. The source is a man in his sixties with COVID-19, enrolled during active disease.

The V call is TRBV5-6, the J call TRBJ1-6; tentative D call: TRBD1 (6 bases). Between the trimmed V and J ends, which lost 5 bases and 9 bases, there was a span of 21 bases. The CDR3 contains 16 residues. The germline gives CDR1 SGHDT, CDR2 YYEEEE. CDR3 in amino acids: CASRPGPGTPSSPLHF. The CDR3 coding sequence is TGTGCCAGCAGGCCAGGCCCCGGGACACCATCTTCACCCCTCCACTTT.

This clone has just one count. The sample holds other DNA sequences that translate to the same CDR3. The V call is TRBV12-3 or TRBV12-4, the J call TRBJ2-5; D is ambiguous. The ends were cut back, 3 bases at V and 5 bases at J, with 4 bases in the middle. The CDR3 sequence is 11 residues long. The CDR3 nucleotides read TGTGCCAGCAGTTTGCGGGAGACCCAGTACTTC. The encoded protein is CASSLRETQYF.

The chain recombines TRBV7-9 with TRBJ2-7; D not resolved. This CDR3 comprises 13 residues. Germline assignment: CDR1 SEHNR and CDR2 FQNEAQ (reference sequence). V dropped 1 base and J dropped 6 bases, with 10 bases sitting between them. In DNA form, the CDR3 reads TGTGCCAGCAGCTTAGTATCGGTCTCCGAGCAGTACTTC. This encodes CASSLVSVSEQYF.

This chain links TRBV27 with TRBJ1-5; no reliable D call. The CDR3 contains 13 residues. V gave up 0 bases and J gave up 5 bases, with 5 bases separating them. Germline V gene sequence: CDR1 MNHEY, CDR2 SMNVEV (reference sequence). CDR3 in DNA: TGTGCCAGCAGTTTATCTAGAGATCAGCCCCAGCATTTT. Protein: CASSLSRDQPQHF.

The chain couples TRBV28 to TRBJ1-5; a weak D match, TRBD1 (6 bases). Trimming stripped 6 bases from V and 6 bases from J, with 15 bases between. Per germline, CDR1 MDHEN and CDR2 SYDVKM. There are 14 residues in the CDR3. CDR3: CASRSGGARQPQHF. The CDR3 region has the DNA TGTGCCAGCAGGTCGGGGGGGGCACGTCAGCCCCAGCATTTT.

This clone appeared a single time. This sequence joins TRBV29-1 and TRBJ1-2; possibly TRBD1 for D (5 bases). The germline V gene encodes CDR1 SQVTM and CDR2 ANQGSEA. The CDR3 has 13 amino acids. Trimming stripped 1 base from V and 2 bases from J, with 8 bases between. In nucleotides, the CDR3 is TGCAGCGTTGAAGGGACAACCAACTATGGCTACACCTTC. Protein: CSVEGTTNYGYTF.

This clone was counted ten times or more. V gene TRBV23-1 combines with J gene TRBJ2-2; TRBD1 matches at 10 bases. TRBV23-1 is classed as an ORF, of uncertain function. The trim removed 1 base at V and 7 bases at J, leaving 9 bases unmatched. The CDR3 totals 17 residues. The CDR3 loop is CASSQYSTGGSGGELFF. CDR3 sequence (DNA): TGCGCCAGCAGTCAATACTCGACAGGGGGCTCGGGCGGGGAGCTGTTTTTT.

This chain connects TRBV5-1 to TRBJ2-1, with 10 bases that match TRBD1. The ends lost 0 bases at V and 6 bases at J; junction bases unmatched: 0. Germline V lookup: CDR1 SGHRS, CDR2 YFSETQ. CDR3 length: 14 amino acids. This CDR3 reads CASSLGDRGNEQFF. CDR3 sequence (DNA): TGCGCCAGCAGCTTGGGGGACAGGGGCAATGAGCAGTTCTTC.

The rearrangement joins TRBV28 to TRBJ2-7, with 10 bases matching TRBD1. Germline V lookup: CDR1 MDHEN, CDR2 SYDVKM. The CDR3 has 15 residues. The V segment lost 7 bases and the J segment 1 base; nucleotides outside the gene matches: 7. The CDR3 coding sequence is TGTGCCAGCACCATGATGGACAGGGGGTCCTACGAGCAGTACTTC. It codes for CASTMMDRGSYEQYF.

The chain carries TRBV25-1 and TRBJ2-7, with D unclear. Between the trimmed V and J ends, which lost 3 bases and 4 bases, there was a span of 10 bases. The CDR3 totals 13 residues. Germline values: CDR1 MGHDK, CDR2 SYGVNS. CDR3 DNA sequence: TGTGCCAGCAGTGAGCCAAGTGAGTACGAGCAGTACTTC. It is translated as CASSEPSEYEQYF.

The V gene is TRBV11-3, the J gene TRBJ2-5; perhaps TRBD2 as D (6 bases). The CDR3 sequence is 15 residues long. V was trimmed by 5 bases and J by 2 bases, leaving 15 bases between them. CDR1 SGHNT and CDR2 YENEEA come from the germline V gene. CDR3: CASSPPGVAQETQYF. DNA of the CDR3: TGTGCCAGCAGCCCCCCGGGAGTGGCTCAAGAGACCCAGTACTTC.

The chain links TRBV6-5 to TRBJ1-6, with TRBD1 as a possible D gene (5 bases). This CDR3 contains 14 residues. Germline V CDR1 and CDR2: MNHEY, SVGAGI. V shed 6 bases and J shed 13 bases, with 19 bases lying between them. The CDR3, as DNA: TGTGCCAGCAGCCCGGACAACCCATCGAAGCCCCTCCACTTT. Encoded protein: CASSPDNPSKPLHF.

The chain is built from TRBV6-1 and TRBJ1-1, with D possibly matching TRBD1 (5 bases). CDR3 length: 14 residues. Trimming shortened V by 1 base and J by 2 bases, and 8 bases separated the two germline ends. Germline V CDR1 and CDR2: MNHNS, SASEGT. The CDR3 sequence: CASSEGGGNTEAFF. The CDR3 DNA reads TGTGCCAGCAGTGAAGGGGGCGGAAACACTGAAGCTTTCTTT.

This clone was detected a few times. V is TRBV19 and J is TRBJ1-5; D ambiguous. Trimming took 8 bases from V and 0 from J, leaving 11 bases between them. This CDR3 is built from 14 residues. Germline CDR1 reads LNHDA; CDR2 reads SQIVND (reference sequence). The CDR3 DNA reads TGTGCCAGTTTCTCCGAGGTTAGCAATCAGCCCCAGCATTTT. Translating it yields CASFSEVSNQPQHF.

The gene calls are TRBV19 and TRBJ2-7, with 7 positions matching TRBD1. This CDR3 has 15 residues. CDR1 is LNHDA and CDR2 is SQIVND in the germline V gene (reference sequence). With V trimmed by 1 base and J by 3 bases, 6 bases remained unmatched. The CDR3 is CASSIAPRQGYEQYF. The CDR3, as DNA: TGTGCCAGTAGTATAGCCCCTCGACAGGGCTACGAGCAGTACTTC.

The J gene is TRBJ2-2, the V gene TRBV5-6; 9 nucleotides align to TRBD1. CDR1 is SGHDT, CDR2 YYEEEE, per germline. Trimming cost V 4 bases and J 7 bases; bases outside gene matches: 11. The CDR3 is made up of 16 amino acids. The CDR3: CASSLSHRGRVGELFF. DNA of the CDR3: TGTGCCAGCAGCCTTTCCCACAGGGGGCGGGTCGGGGAGCTGTTTTTT.

The chain employs TRBV28 and TRBJ2-2; 16 bases are shared with TRBD2. After removal of 4 bases from V and 5 bases from J, the junction contained 4 bases not matched to a gene. The germline gives CDR1 MDHEN, CDR2 SYDVKM. The CDR3 is made up of 17 amino acids. CDR3 DNA sequence: TGTGCCAGCAGTTCGGGACTAGCGGGGGGGCGGACCGGGGAGCTGTTTTTT. This codes for CASSSGLAGGRTGELFF.

This clone occurred a few times. The CDR3 DNA sequence: TGCGCCAGCAGCGTAGGGGGCGAACATGGAAACACCATATATTTT. Protein product: CASSVGGEHGNTIYF. The chain links TRBV5-1 to TRBJ1-3; 7 positions agree with TRBD1. This CDR3 contains 15 residues. The germline V gene has CDR1 SGHRS and CDR2 YFSETQ. The V segment lost 4 bases and the J segment 3 bases; nucleotides outside the gene matches: 7.

The chain joins TRBV2 to TRBJ1-2, with 7 bases matching TRBD1. Germline trimming cut 6 bases from V and 8 bases from J; bases unmatched to any gene: 9. The CDR3 runs 13 residues. The germline gives CDR1 SNHLY, CDR2 FYNNEI. The CDR3 protein is CASRGGGVDGYTF. The CDR3, as DNA: TGTGCCAGCAGAGGAGGGGGCGTAGACGGCTACACCTTC.

This chain joins TRBV18 and TRBJ2-7, with 7 bases matching TRBD1. The germline V gene encodes CDR1 KGHSH and CDR2 LQKENI. The length of the CDR3 is 14 residues. J gave up 5 bases and V 6 bases, and 10 bases lay outside the gene matches. The CDR3 is CASSPTRGQDEQYF. The CDR3, as DNA: TGTGCCAGCTCTCCTACCAGAGGACAGGACGAGCAGTACTTC.

This rearrangement joins TRBV9 to TRBJ2-2; 7 nucleotides align to TRBD1. Germline-derived CDR1 and CDR2 are SGDLS and YYNGEE. The CDR3 length is 17 residues. Trimming cost V 4 bases and J 5 bases; bases outside gene matches: 14. The CDR3 DNA reads TGTGCCAGCAGCCCCGAACAGGGGATGAGTCTTACCGGGGAGCTGTTTTTT. Translated, it gives CASSPEQGMSLTGELFF.

The DNA of the CDR3 is TGTGCCAGCAGCGTAGACCCGAGCCTCAACTATGGCTACACCTTC. It specifies CASSVDPSLNYGYTF. The chain links TRBV9 to TRBJ1-2, with no clear D. V was trimmed by 0 bases and J by 2 bases, leaving 11 bases between them. This CDR3 is built from 15 residues. CDR1 is SGDLS and CDR2 is YYNGEE in the germline V gene. Complete variable domain (other parts from reference TRBV9 and TRBJ1-2): DSGVTQTPKHLITATGQRVTLRCSPRSGDLSVYWYQQSLDQGLQFLIQYYNGEERAKGNILERFSAQQFPDLHSELNLSSLELGDSALYFCASSVDPSLNYGYTFGSGTRLTVV.

The chain employs TRBV9 and TRBJ2-3; 8 positions agree with TRBD2. The CDR3 length is 16 residues. J gave up 3 bases and V 2 bases, and 8 bases lay outside the gene matches. Germline V gene sequence: CDR1 SGDLS, CDR2 YYNGEE. CDR3 loop: CASSVAAGDPTDTQYF. The CDR3 DNA sequence: TGTGCCAGCAGCGTGGCAGCGGGGGACCCAACAGATACGCAGTATTTT.

V usage is TRBV4-3 and J usage is TRBJ2-3, with D tentatively TRBD1 (6 bases). CDR1 and CDR2 from the germline V gene are LGHNA and YSLEER. This CDR3 spans 15 amino acids. The V gene lost 0 bases and the J gene lost 3 bases, with 10 bases spanning the gap. CDR3 sequence (DNA): TGCGCCAGCAGCCAAGATGAGAGGGGGACAGATACGCAGTATTTT. The encoded protein is CASSQDERGTDTQYF.

The chain has TRBV5-4 and TRBJ2-6, with D hard to call. Trimming shortened V by 4 bases and J by 0 bases, and 8 bases separated the two germline ends. The CDR3 sequence is 15 residues long. Germline CDR1 and CDR2: SGHNT and YYREEE (reference sequence). CDR3 amino acids: CASSLAVSGANVLTF. For the CDR3, the DNA is TGTGCCAGCAGCCTGGCAGTCTCTGGGGCCAACGTCCTGACTTTC.